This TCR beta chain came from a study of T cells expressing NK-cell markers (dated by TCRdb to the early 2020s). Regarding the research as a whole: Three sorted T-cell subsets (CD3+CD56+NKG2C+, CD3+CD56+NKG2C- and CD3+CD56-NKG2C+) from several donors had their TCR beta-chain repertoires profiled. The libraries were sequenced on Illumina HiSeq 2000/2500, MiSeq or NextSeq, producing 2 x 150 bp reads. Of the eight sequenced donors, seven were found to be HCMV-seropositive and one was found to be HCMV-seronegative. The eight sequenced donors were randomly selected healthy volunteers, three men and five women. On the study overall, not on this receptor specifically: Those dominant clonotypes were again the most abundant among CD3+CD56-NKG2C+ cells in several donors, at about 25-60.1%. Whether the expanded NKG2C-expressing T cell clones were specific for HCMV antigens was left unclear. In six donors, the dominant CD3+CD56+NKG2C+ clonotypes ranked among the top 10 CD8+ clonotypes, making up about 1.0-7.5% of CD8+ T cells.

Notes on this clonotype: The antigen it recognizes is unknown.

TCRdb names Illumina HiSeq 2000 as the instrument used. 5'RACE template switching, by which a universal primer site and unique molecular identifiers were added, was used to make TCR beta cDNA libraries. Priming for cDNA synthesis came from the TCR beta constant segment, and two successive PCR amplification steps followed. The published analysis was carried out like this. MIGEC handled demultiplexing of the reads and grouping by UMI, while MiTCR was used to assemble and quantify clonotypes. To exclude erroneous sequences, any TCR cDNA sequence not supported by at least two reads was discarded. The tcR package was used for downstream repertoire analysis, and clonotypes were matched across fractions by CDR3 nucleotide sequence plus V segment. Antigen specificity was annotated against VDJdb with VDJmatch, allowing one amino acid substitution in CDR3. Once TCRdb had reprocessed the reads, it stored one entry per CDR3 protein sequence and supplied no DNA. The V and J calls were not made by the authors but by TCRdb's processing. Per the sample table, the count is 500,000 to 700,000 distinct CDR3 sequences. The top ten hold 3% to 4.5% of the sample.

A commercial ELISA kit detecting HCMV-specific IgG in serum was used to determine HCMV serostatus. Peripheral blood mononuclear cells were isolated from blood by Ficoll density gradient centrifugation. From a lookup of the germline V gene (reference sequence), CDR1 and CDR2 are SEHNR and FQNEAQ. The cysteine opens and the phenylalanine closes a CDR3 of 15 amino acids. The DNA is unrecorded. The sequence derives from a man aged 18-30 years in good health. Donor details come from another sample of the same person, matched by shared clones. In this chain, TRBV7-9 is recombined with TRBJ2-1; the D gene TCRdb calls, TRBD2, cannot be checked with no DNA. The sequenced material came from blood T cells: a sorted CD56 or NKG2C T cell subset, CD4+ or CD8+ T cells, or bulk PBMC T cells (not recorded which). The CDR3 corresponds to CASSISSGLYNEQFF.